This TCR beta chain appears in the sequencing data of a study of OX40 agonist ivuxolimab in advanced cancers. Study details: Ivuxolimab is an agonistic anti-OX40 (CD134) antibody, and patients were treated with it. Patients were roughly 83% male with ages roughly 20 to 80, mean around 58.

Only in-frame clones appear in the TCRdb table, and some are missing; sequencing was by immunoSEQ multiplex PCR. The repertoire holds around 30,000 clones, with about 73% as singletons. On this clone itself: The antigen remains unidentified.

Study results and caveats: Expansion of clones was among the lowest in partial responders at 0.1-3.0 mg/kg.

Germline assignment: CDR1 SGHDT and CDR2 YYEEEE. V trimming: 2 bases; J trimming: 7 bases; junction bases outside the gene matches: 1. This CDR3 has 13 residues. The receptor was derived from an adult with an advanced solid tumor such as melanoma, head and neck, liver or kidney cancer. The chain is built from TRBV5-6 and TRBJ1-2, with 11 bases identical to TRBD1. Sequenced material: CD4+ or CD8+ T cells sorted from blood, taken in a trial of the OX40 agonist ivuxolimab. The CDR3 DNA is TGTGCCAGCAGCTTCGGGACAGGGGGTGGCTACACCTTC. Protein: CASSFGTGGGYTF.